These 13 T cell receptor beta chains originate from one sample sequenced in a study of cytomegalovirus exposure and HLA in healthy donors. TCRdb keeps only in-frame clones here, not all; method: immunoSEQ multiplex PCR. This sample has hundreds of thousands of clones; 86% occur once, and the top ten carry roughly 0.82%. The sequenced material came from PBMCs. Source of these receptors: a woman aged 18-35 years in good health and CMV-seronegative.

This clone was counted between two and nine times. Additional DNA sequences in this sample encode the identical CDR3. The rearrangement links TRBV6-5 to TRBJ2-2, with 8 bases fitting TRBD2. Looked up from germline, CDR1 is MNHEY and CDR2 is SVGAGI. Trimming took 0 bases from V and 6 from J; bases not matched to a gene: 0. This CDR3 has 14 residues. The CDR3 coding sequence is TGTGCCAGCAGTTACTCAGCGGGGGCCGGGGAGCTGTTTTTT. It encodes CASSYSAGAGELFF.

V is TRBV11-2 and J is TRBJ1-2, with D maybe TRBD1 (6 bases). The germline gives CDR1 SGHAT, CDR2 FQNNGV. V lost 3 bases and J 6 bases, leaving 8 bases between the germline ends. The length of the CDR3 is 12 residues. The CDR3 bases are TGTGCCAGCAGCTTGAAGGGGGATGGCTACACCTTC. Translated: CASSLKGDGYTF.

This rearrangement joins TRBV9 to TRBJ1-1; a weak D match, TRBD1 (5 bases). V was pared by 3 bases and J by 2 bases, with 8 bases between. The CDR3 contains 13 residues. Germline V gene data show CDR1 as SGDLS and CDR2 as YYNGEE. DNA for the CDR3: TGTGCCAGCAGCGACAGGAGTAACACTGAAGCTTTCTTT. This gives the protein CASSDRSNTEAFF.

The chain has TRBV5-1 and TRBJ2-1, with TRBD2 matching 9 bases. Trimming at V came to 4 bases and at J to 4 bases, leaving 6 bases not matched to a gene. CDR3 size: 15 residues. Germline assignment: CDR1 SGHRS and CDR2 YFSETQ. The CDR3 DNA reads as TGCGCCAGCAGCCGGACTAGCGCCCCATACAATGAGCAGTTCTTC. Encoded protein: CASSRTSAPYNEQFF.

This chain uses TRBV5-6 with TRBJ2-3; 9 bases fit TRBD2. The CDR3 extends over 14 amino acids. V gave up 5 bases and J gave up 1 base; unmatched junction bases: 2. Germline CDR1 and CDR2: SGHDT and YYEEEE. CDR3: CASSKRGGTDTQYF. DNA of the CDR3: TGTGCCAGCAGTAAGCGGGGGGGCACAGATACGCAGTATTTT.

The gene calls are TRBV6-6 and TRBJ2-1, with D possibly being TRBD1 (6 bases). V gave up 6 bases and J gave up 8 bases, with 14 bases separating them. Germline loops: CDR1 MNHNY, CDR2 SVGAGI (reference sequence). The CDR3 consists of 13 residues. CDR3 sequence reads: CASRSLAGDEQFF. The CDR3 coding sequence is TGTGCCAGCAGATCCTTGGCAGGGGATGAGCAGTTCTTC.

This chain joins TRBV7-9 and TRBJ1-1, with 7 bases fitting TRBD1. The junction had 4 bases not matched to a gene; V was cut back by 5 bases and J by 1 base. Germline V gives CDR1 SEHNR, CDR2 FQNEAQ (reference sequence). The CDR3 spans 14 residues. The CDR3 sequence: CASSLQGKNTEAFF. In DNA form, the CDR3 reads TGTGCCAGCAGCCTACAGGGGAAGAACACTGAAGCTTTCTTT. Full variable domain (remainder filled in from reference TRBV7-9 and TRBJ1-1): DTGVSQNPRHKITKRGQNVTFRCDPISEHNRLYWYRQTLGQGPEFLTYFQNEAQLEKSRLLSDRFSAERPKGSFSTLEIQRTEQGDSAMYLCASSLQGKNTEAFFGQGTRLTVV.

V is TRBV2 and J is TRBJ2-5, with 11 bases matching TRBD2. V was clipped by 5 bases and J by 2 bases; unmatched bases: 4. Looked up from germline, CDR1 is SNHLY and CDR2 is FYNNEI. The CDR3 loop spans 15 amino acids. Here the CDR3 reads CASSLAGGRQETQYF. Written as DNA, the CDR3 is TGTGCCAGCAGTCTAGCGGGGGGTAGGCAAGAGACCCAGTACTTC. Combining the CDR3 with reference TRBV2 and TRBJ2-5 gives the whole variable domain EPEVTQTPSHQVTQMGQEVILRCVPISNHLYFYWYRQILGQKVEFLVSFYNNEISEKSEIFDDQFSVERPDGSNFTLKIRSTKLEDSAMYFCASSLAGGRQETQYFGPGTRLLVL.

V usage is TRBV2 and J usage is TRBJ1-5, with D maybe TRBD1 (6 bases). Germline V gene data show CDR1 as SNHLY and CDR2 as FYNNEI. Between the trimmed V and J ends, which lost 5 bases and 3 bases, there was a span of 11 bases. The CDR3 contains 14 residues. The CDR3 DNA reads as TGTGCCAGCAGTCGACAGGCCTCCAATCAGCCCCAGCATTTT. This translates into CASSRQASNQPQHF.

The chain joins TRBV15 to TRBJ2-7; possible D gene TRBD1, 6 bases. Germline V CDR1 and CDR2: LNHNV, YYDKDF (reference sequence). The CDR3 is 19 residues long. V lost 0 bases to trimming and J lost 1 base, with 22 bases between them. The CDR3 protein is CATSRDSRGVPGQSYEQYF. CDR3 DNA: TGTGCCACCAGCAGAGATTCGAGAGGGGTCCCGGGACAATCCTACGAGCAGTACTTC.

V is TRBV28 and J is TRBJ1-2, with TRBD1 matching over 8 bases. Per germline, CDR1 MDHEN and CDR2 SYDVKM. This CDR3 spans 15 amino acids. V lost 8 bases to trimming and J lost 2 bases; unmatched junction nucleotides: 10. The CDR3 DNA reads TGTGCCAGCCGGACCACAGGGGGTTCGAACTATGGCTACACCTTC. It yields the protein CASRTTGGSNYGYTF.

The count of this clone is one. V gene TRBV13 combines with J gene TRBJ2-7; D possibly corresponds to TRBD2 (5 bases). Trimming cost V 3 bases and J 9 bases, with 12 bases left between them. This CDR3 contains 12 residues. Germline V gives CDR1 PRHDT, CDR2 FYEKMQ (reference sequence). DNA of the CDR3: TGTGCCAGCAGCTTCGGAGGTTCGTGGCAGTACTTC. Translating it yields CASSFGGSWQYF.

The CDR3: CASIEGDRGLRNTEAFF. The CDR3, as DNA: TGCGCCAGCATTGAGGGGGACAGGGGGCTGAGAAACACTGAAGCTTTCTTT. V usage is TRBV5-1 and J usage is TRBJ1-1; TRBD1 agrees at 12 bases. The V and J ends lost 6 bases and 2 bases, in that order; junction bases with no gene match: 11. The CDR3 is 17 amino acids. Per germline, CDR1 SGHRS and CDR2 YFSETQ.